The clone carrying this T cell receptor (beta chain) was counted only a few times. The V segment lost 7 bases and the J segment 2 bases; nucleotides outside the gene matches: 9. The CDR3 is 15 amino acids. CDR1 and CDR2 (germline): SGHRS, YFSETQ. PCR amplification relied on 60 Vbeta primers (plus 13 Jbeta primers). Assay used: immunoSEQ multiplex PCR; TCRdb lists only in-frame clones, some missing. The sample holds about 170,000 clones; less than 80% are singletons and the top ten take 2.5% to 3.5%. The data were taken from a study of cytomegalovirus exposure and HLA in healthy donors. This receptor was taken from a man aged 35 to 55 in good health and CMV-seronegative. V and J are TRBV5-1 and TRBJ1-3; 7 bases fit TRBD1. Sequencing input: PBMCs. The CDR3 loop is CASQITGDAGNTIYF. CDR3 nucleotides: TGCGCCAGCCAAATCACAGGGGACGCTGGAAACACCATATATTTT.